Listed here are 17 T cell receptor beta chains from one sample, sequenced in a study of beta chain features in type 1 diabetes (dated by TCRdb to the late 2010s). Study-level results and caveats: A moderate but significant shortening of TCRB CDR3 length was observed in type 1 diabetes patients in all four CD4+ subsets.

No cognate antigen is known for these TCRs. The library was built by means of the immunoSEQ multiplex PCR assay. All of the isolated RNA was reverse transcribed with the High Capacity cDNA Reverse Transcription Kit, so expressed TCRB transcripts were sequenced. This immuneACCESS table, as held by TCRdb, lists in-frame sequences with V and J called but not all clones. Of the missing ones, under half trace to an unresolved V gene in checked studies; the others have no known cause. The sample table contains 150,000 or so clones; only one count was recorded for about 9% of them. Approximately 0.56% of the sample comes from the top ten. Source material: central memory CD4+ T cells from blood. These receptors all come from a young woman with type 1 diabetes.

The chain combines TRBV7-9 with TRBJ1-1, with TRBD1 as a possible D gene (5 bases). CDR3 length: 14 residues. Between the trimmed V and J ends, which lost 6 bases and 1 base, there was a span of 12 bases. Looked up from germline, CDR1 is SEHNR and CDR2 is FQNEAQ (reference sequence). The CDR3 protein is CASRGDFPNTEAFF. The DNA for the CDR3 is TGTGCCAGCAGGGGGGACTTCCCGAACACTGAAGCTTTCTTT.

The V call is TRBV7-9, the J call TRBJ2-1; D might be TRBD1 (6 bases). Per germline, CDR1 SEHNR and CDR2 FQNEAQ (reference sequence). The ends were cut back, 4 bases at V and 9 bases at J, with 16 bases in the middle. The CDR3 extends over 14 amino acids. The CDR3 here is CASSSPGHVGEQFF. Written as DNA, the CDR3 is TGTGCCAGCAGCTCCCCGGGACACGTTGGTGAGCAGTTCTTC.

The chain combines TRBV4-3 with TRBJ1-3; D is uncertain. CDR3 length: 16 residues. Germline V CDR1 and CDR2: LGHNA, YSLEER. Trimming stripped 0 bases from V and 0 bases from J, with 9 bases between. The CDR3 region is CASSQDAPGSGNTIYF. For the CDR3, the DNA is TGCGCCAGCAGCCAAGATGCCCCGGGCTCTGGAAACACCATATATTTT.

This clone was seen more than once but under ten times. The chain is built from TRBV9 and TRBJ2-5; 9 nucleotides match TRBD1. The CDR3 length is 15 residues. After removal of 4 bases from V and 3 bases from J, the junction contained 7 bases not matched to a gene. CDR1 and CDR2 from the germline V gene are SGDLS and YYNGEE. The CDR3 DNA reads as TGTGCCAGCAGCCTAGGGACAGGGATGGAAGAGACCCAGTACTTC. This codes for CASSLGTGMEETQYF. Variable domain in full (rest from reference TRBV9 and TRBJ2-5): DSGVTQTPKHLITATGQRVTLRCSPRSGDLSVYWYQQSLDQGLQFLIQYYNGEERAKGNILERFSAQQFPDLHSELNLSSLELGDSALYFCASSLGTGMEETQYFGPGTRLLVL.

The chain links TRBV6-4 to TRBJ2-7; D is perhaps TRBD2 (7 bases). Trimming removed 4 bases from V and 7 bases from J, with 14 bases in between. The CDR3 is 13 residues long. Germline V gene sequence: CDR1 MRHNA, CDR2 SNTAGT. The CDR3 here is CASSVSRGGEQYF. CDR3 DNA sequence: TGTGCCAGCAGTGTTTCCAGGGGAGGGGAGCAGTACTTC.

V is TRBV6-5 and J is TRBJ1-5; 9 bases are shared with TRBD1. V gave up 7 bases and J gave up 3 bases; unmatched junction bases: 7. The CDR3 totals 15 residues. Germline V gives CDR1 MNHEY, CDR2 SVGAGI. As DNA, the CDR3 is TGTGCCAGCACCCCGGGACAGGGATACAATCAGCCCCAGCATTTT. This translates into CASTPGQGYNQPQHF.

This clone has a handful of counts. V usage is TRBV7-9 and J usage is TRBJ2-7; 7 bases match TRBD1. The V gene end was trimmed by 3 bases and the J gene end by 0 bases; junction bases not matched to a gene: 5. Germline V gives CDR1 SEHNR, CDR2 FQNEAQ (reference sequence). The CDR3 is made up of 15 amino acids. In DNA form, the CDR3 reads TGTGCCAGCAGCTTTAGGGGGACAGCCTCCTACGAGCAGTACTTC. Amino acid sequence: CASSFRGTASYEQYF.

The chain has TRBV5-8 and TRBJ2-6, with TRBD1 matching over 12 bases. Trimming at V came to 4 bases and at J to 3 bases, leaving 5 bases not matched to a gene. This CDR3 comprises 17 residues. CDR1 is SGHTS and CDR2 is YDEGEE in the germline V gene. The CDR3 region is CASSVGQGAHGANVLTF. The CDR3, as DNA: TGTGCCAGCAGCGTGGGACAGGGGGCGCATGGGGCCAACGTCCTGACTTTC.

This clone was counted a few times. The chain has TRBV29-1 and TRBJ1-4; D is possibly TRBD1 (5 bases). Trimming cost V 6 bases and J 5 bases, with 16 bases left between them. This CDR3 contains 14 residues. Looked up from germline, CDR1 is SQVTM and CDR2 is ANQGSEA. The CDR3 sequence: CSVRKQPGNEKLFF. The CDR3, as DNA: TGCAGCGTCAGGAAGCAGCCAGGGAATGAAAAACTGTTTTTT.

The V gene is TRBV6-1, the J gene TRBJ1-4, with TRBD1 as a possible D gene (5 bases). V gave up 1 base and J gave up 7 bases, with 10 bases separating them. Germline V gene lookup returns CDR1 MNHNS and CDR2 SASEGT. This CDR3 region has 14 residues. This CDR3 is CASSEGGRSEKLFF. As DNA, the CDR3 is TGTGCCAGCAGTGAAGGGGGCAGAAGTGAAAAACTGTTTTTT.

The genes are TRBV10-3 and TRBJ2-7, with 7 bases fitting TRBD2. CDR3 length: 14 residues. CDR1 is ENHRY and CDR2 is SYGVKD in the germline V gene. V was clipped by 4 bases and J by 6 bases; unmatched bases: 9. CDR3 sequence reads: CAISGLAAQVEQYF. CDR3 coding DNA: TGTGCCATCAGTGGACTAGCCGCTCAAGTCGAGCAGTACTTC.

V and J are TRBV11-2 and TRBJ2-4; tentatively, D is TRBD1 (6 bases). Trimming took off 7 bases at V and 4 bases at J, with 11 bases between the two ends. The germline V gene encodes CDR1 SGHAT and CDR2 FQNNGV. This CDR3 contains 13 residues. In DNA form, the CDR3 reads TGTGCCAGCAACCTACAGGGTAAAAACATTCAGTACTTC. The encoded protein is CASNLQGKNIQYF.

There are a few counts of this clone. This rearrangement joins TRBV18 to TRBJ2-1; D not resolved. Trimming took 4 bases from V and 7 from J, leaving 8 bases between them. The CDR3 loop spans 12 amino acids. Germline assignment: CDR1 KGHSH and CDR2 LQKENI. This chain's CDR3 is CASSLAVNEQFF. The DNA for the CDR3 is TGTGCCAGCTCACTTGCGGTGAATGAGCAGTTCTTC.

This clone occurred a few times. The chain couples TRBV19 to TRBJ2-1, with 7 bases aligning to TRBD2. V shed 4 bases, J shed 6 bases, and the junction held 18 bases outside the gene matches. The CDR3 sequence is 18 residues long. CDR1 and CDR2 from the germline V gene are LNHDA and SQIVND (reference sequence). CDR3 bases: TGTGCCAGTAGTACGCGAACCCGAAAGGCTAGCGGAGTCAATGAGCAGTTCTTC. It translates to CASSTRTRKASGVNEQFF. Drawing the rest from reference TRBV19 and TRBJ2-1, the complete variable domain is DGGITQSPKYLFRKEGQNVTLSCEQNLNHDAMYWYRQDPGQGLRLIYYSQIVNDFQKGDIAEGYSVSREKKESFPLTVTSAQKNPTAFYLCASSTRTRKASGVNEQFFGPGTRLTVL.

This clone was counted a few times. This rearrangement joins TRBV18 to TRBJ1-1; 9 bases are a match to TRBD1. The CDR3 is 16 residues long. The junction had 10 bases not matched to a gene; V was cut back by 2 bases and J by 6 bases. Germline-derived CDR1 and CDR2 are KGHSH and LQKENI. CDR3 in amino acids: CASSPLRTGENAEAFF. The CDR3 region has the DNA TGTGCCAGCTCACCATTGAGGACAGGGGAAAACGCTGAAGCTTTCTTT. The full variable domain, with the rest looked up from reference TRBV18 and TRBJ1-1, is NAGVMQNPRHLVRRRGQEARLRCSPMKGHSHVYWYRQLPEEGLKFMVYLQKENIIDESGMPKERFSAEFPKEGPSILRIQQVVRGDSAAYFCASSPLRTGENAEAFFGQGTRLTVV.

The J gene is TRBJ2-2, the V gene TRBV6-5; a possible D gene is TRBD2 (5 bases). Deletions cut 7 bases from V and 7 bases from J, with 16 bases between. The CDR3 runs 14 residues. The germline gives CDR1 MNHEY, CDR2 SVGAGI. The CDR3 loop reads CASIWGSGNGELFF. The CDR3 region has the DNA TGTGCCAGCATTTGGGGTTCGGGAAACGGGGAGCTGTTTTTT.

The chain joins TRBV28 to TRBJ1-5, with D unresolved. CDR1 is MDHEN, CDR2 SYDVKM, per germline. V gave up 7 bases and J gave up 7 bases, with 14 bases separating them. CDR3 size: 13 residues. Written as DNA, the CDR3 is TGTGCCAGCACCGGCATCTCGAGGCAGCCCCAGCATTTT. Its translation: CASTGISRQPQHF.